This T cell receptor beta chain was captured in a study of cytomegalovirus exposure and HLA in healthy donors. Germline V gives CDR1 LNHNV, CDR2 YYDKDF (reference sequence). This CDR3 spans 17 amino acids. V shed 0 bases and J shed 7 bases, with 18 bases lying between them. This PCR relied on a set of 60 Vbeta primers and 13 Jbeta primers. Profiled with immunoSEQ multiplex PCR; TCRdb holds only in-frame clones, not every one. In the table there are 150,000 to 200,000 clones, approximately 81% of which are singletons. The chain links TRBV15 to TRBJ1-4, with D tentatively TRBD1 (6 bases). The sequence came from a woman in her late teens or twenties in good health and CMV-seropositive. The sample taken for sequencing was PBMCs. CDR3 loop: CATSRDLLQGRGEKLFF. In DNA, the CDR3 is TGTGCCACCAGCAGAGATCTTTTACAGGGCCGGGGTGAAAAACTGTTTTTT. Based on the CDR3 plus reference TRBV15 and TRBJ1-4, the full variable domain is DAMVIQNPRYQVTQFGKPVTLSCSQTLNHNVMYWYQQKSSQAPKLLFHYYDKDFNNEADTPDNFQSRRPNTSFCFLDIRSPGLGDTAMYLCATSRDLLQGRGEKLFFGSGTQLSVL.